These 3 T cell receptor beta chains were all obtained from the same sample, sequenced in a study of blood T cell repertoires in COVID-19 (dated by TCRdb to 2018 to 2021). Libraries were built with the immunoSEQ multiplex PCR assay. Sourced from immuneACCESS, this table was stored by TCRdb with only in-frame sequences that have V and J called. A share of the clones is absent; for the studies checked, an unresolved V gene accounts for under half, and the remainder has no known explanation. The sample table lists approximately 220,000 clones, about four fifths of them with a count of one. The ten largest account for around 2.5% of the sample. The sequencing input was peripheral blood. These receptors were taken from a woman aged 40 to 50 with active or convalescent COVID-19.

The chain carries TRBV6-5 and TRBJ1-1, with TRBD1 identical over 7 bases. CDR1 and CDR2 (germline): MNHEY, SVGAGI. V lost 6 bases and J lost 0; bases outside the gene matches: 1. The CDR3 has 13 residues. CDR3 loop: CASRGQLNTEAFF. DNA of the CDR3: TGTGCCAGCAGGGGACAGTTGAACACTGAAGCTTTCTTT.

The chain combines TRBV6-5 with TRBJ2-1; tentatively, D is TRBD2 (5 bases). The V end was cut by 5 bases, the J end by 9 bases, with 17 bases between. The CDR3 runs to 14 residues. The germline V gene encodes CDR1 MNHEY and CDR2 SVGAGI. CDR3 in amino acids: CASSPLPGGGEQFF. DNA for the CDR3: TGTGCCAGCAGTCCCCTCCCCGGAGGTGGTGAGCAGTTCTTC.

This clone was seen more than once but under ten times. The rearrangement links TRBV5-1 to TRBJ1-5; unclear D gene. The CDR3 length is 15 residues. CDR1 and CDR2 from the germline V gene are SGHRS and YFSETQ. V shed 4 bases and J shed 6 bases, with 17 bases lying between them. DNA of the CDR3: TGCGCCAGCAGCCCCTCGTCCCTCCCGGGTCAGCCCCAGCATTTT. It codes for CASSPSSLPGQPQHF.